The present TCR beta chain was sequenced within a study of OX40 agonist ivuxolimab in advanced cancers. Exclusion applied to patients with autoimmune disease history or systemic immunosuppression. This CDR3 region has 15 residues. V lost 0 bases and J 2 bases, leaving 11 bases between the germline ends. Germline CDR1 is MNHNY and CDR2 is SVGAGI (reference sequence). Data came from immunoSEQ multiplex PCR; TCRdb stores just in-frame clones and leaves some out. The table shows 35,000 to 55,000 clones, with about four fifths occurring only once. The rearrangement uses TRBV6-6 and TRBJ2-7; possibly TRBD1 or TRBD2 for D (5 bases each). This material consisted of CD4+ or CD8+ T cells sorted from blood, taken in a trial of the OX40 agonist ivuxolimab. The source is an adult with an advanced solid tumor such as melanoma, head and neck, liver or kidney cancer. The chain's CDR3 is CASSYSTSGPYEQYF. CDR3 in DNA: TGTGCCAGCAGTTACTCGACCTCGGGGCCCTACGAGCAGTACTTC.